Presented here are 17 T cell receptor beta chains from one specimen sequenced in a study of T cell repertoires in cytomegalovirus infection. TCRdb called the reads again in MiXCR, with one record for every CDR3 protein. The sample shows roughly 730,000 distinct CDR3 sequences, roughly 36% of them seen only once. For these receptors, no antigen is known. The sequencing used cultured PBMCs, collected from culture after CMV antigen stimulation. The receptors shown here come from a human donor in good health (CMV status not recorded). Some clones in this sample may be carry-over from other donors' samples.

The rearrangement links TRBV4-1 to TRBJ1-1; D might be TRBD1 (6 bases). This CDR3 comprises 16 residues. V lost 1 base and J lost 2, with 14 bases in between. Germline lookup yields CDR1 MGHRA and CDR2 YSYEKL. Here the CDR3 DNA reads TGCGCCAGCAGCCAAGGAGGGGGGGTTATTAACACTGAAGCTTTCTTT. It is translated as CASSQGGGVINTEAFF.

The J gene is TRBJ2-1, the V gene TRBV12-3 or TRBV12-4, with D uncertain. The V gene lost 7 bases and the J gene lost 9 bases, with 16 bases spanning the gap. This CDR3 region has 13 residues. The DNA of the CDR3 is TGTGCCAGCACCCGAGACACGCGGCGTGAGCAGTTCTTC. Residues: CASTRDTRREQFF.

The gene calls are TRBV4-2 and TRBJ1-1; maybe TRBD1 (6 bases). In germline, CDR1 is LGHNA, CDR2 YNFKEQ. V lost 2 bases to trimming and J lost 7 bases, with 17 bases between them. The CDR3 has 15 amino acids. The CDR3 region is CASSQSPGQRYEAFF. As DNA, the CDR3 is TGTGCCAGCAGCCAATCACCCGGACAGAGATATGAAGCTTTCTTT.

J is TRBJ1-4 and V is TRBV28, with D perhaps TRBD1 (6 bases). CDR1 is MDHEN, CDR2 SYDVKM, per germline. This CDR3 is built from 12 residues. With 10 bases removed from V and 8 bases from J, the gap between germline ends came to 14 bases. CDR3 amino acids: CATRRGAEKLFF. The CDR3 nucleotides read TGTGCCACCCGACGGGGGGCCGAAAAACTGTTTTTT.

This chain uses TRBV7-8 with TRBJ2-5; no clear D gene. V gave up 5 bases and J gave up 0 bases, with 7 bases separating them. Germline V gives CDR1 SGHVS, CDR2 FQNEAQ. The CDR3 has 13 residues. CDR3 in DNA: TGTGCCAGCAGCCTCAGTAACCAAGAGACCCAGTACTTC. Protein product: CASSLSNQETQYF. The full variable domain, completed using reference TRBV7-8 and TRBJ2-5, is GAGVSQSPRYKVAKRGQDVALRCDPISGHVSLFWYQQALGQGPEFLTYFQNEAQLDKSGLPSDRFFAERPEGSVSTLKIQRTQQEDSAVYLCASSLSNQETQYFGPGTRLLVL.

This clonotype was observed many times. J is TRBJ2-3 and V is TRBV4-1; 15 nucleotides align to TRBD2. The CDR3 runs to 18 residues. Germline loops: CDR1 MGHRA, CDR2 YSYEKL. Trimming removed 2 bases from V and 3 bases from J; junction bases left unmatched: 6. DNA for the CDR3: TGCGCCAGCAGCCAATCCGGACTAGCGGGGGGGGTGACAGATACGCAGTATTTT. This sequence encodes CASSQSGLAGGVTDTQYF.

The genes are TRBV20-1 and TRBJ2-5, with D perhaps TRBD2 (6 bases). CDR1 and CDR2 (germline): DFQATT, SNEGSKA (reference sequence). V lost 3 bases and J lost 7, with 9 bases in between. The CDR3 runs to 11 residues. The CDR3 region is CSASSSVTQYF. As DNA, the CDR3 is TGCAGTGCTAGTTCTAGCGTGACCCAGTACTTC.

This clonotype was detected only a few times. The chain has TRBV5-6 and TRBJ1-1, with D perhaps TRBD1 (6 bases). The CDR3 extends over 18 amino acids. The germline gives CDR1 SGHDT, CDR2 YYEEEE. V gave up 0 bases and J gave up 2 bases, with 20 bases separating them. This chain's CDR3 is CASSLAGAPGDPNTEAFF. For the CDR3, the DNA is TGTGCCAGCAGCTTGGCGGGGGCACCCGGTGATCCCAACACTGAAGCTTTCTTT.

This chain connects TRBV18 to TRBJ2-3; no firm D call. The CDR3 runs to 14 residues. Germline assignment: CDR1 KGHSH and CDR2 LQKENI. Trimming removed 7 bases at V and 2 bases at J, with 13 bases between. CDR3 sequence reads: CASLLGAATDTQYF. Written as DNA, the CDR3 is TGTGCCAGCTTATTAGGCGCAGCCACAGATACGCAGTATTTT.

This clonotype occurred many times. This chain uses TRBV7-8 with TRBJ1-5; D unclear. The CDR3 consists of 18 residues. CDR1 SGHVS and CDR2 FQNEAQ come from the germline V gene. Trimming took off 6 bases at V and 0 bases at J, with 21 bases between the two ends. The CDR3, as DNA: TGTGCCAGCAGACGGGGTAGAGCGGAAGAATATAGCAATCAGCCCCAGCATTTT. Its translation is CASRRGRAEEYSNQPQHF.

The chain carries TRBV19 and TRBJ1-5; 7 nucleotides agree with TRBD1. Germline CDR1 is LNHDA and CDR2 is SQIVND (reference sequence). V shed 5 bases and J 1 base; nucleotides not matched to a gene: 8. The CDR3 length is 16 residues. CDR3 nucleotide sequence: TGTGCCAGTAGTTCAGGCAGGGGGTCGAGCAATCAGCCCCAGCATTTT. Translating it yields CASSSGRGSSNQPQHF.

The genes are TRBV7-2 and TRBJ2-5; D unresolved. Germline CDR1 and CDR2: SGHTA and FQGNSA. Trimming took off 5 bases at V and 4 bases at J, with 14 bases between the two ends. The CDR3 extends over 14 amino acids. As DNA, the CDR3 is TGTGCCAGCAGCCCCCGACACAGTTCAGAGACCCAGTACTTC. Amino acids: CASSPRHSSETQYF.

The sample holds one count of this clonotype. The chain joins TRBV5-1 to TRBJ1-1, with TRBD1 matching 9 bases. Germline V gene sequence: CDR1 SGHRS, CDR2 YFSETQ. V was pared by 0 bases and J by 4 bases, with 4 bases of the junction left unmatched. The CDR3 extends over 15 amino acids. The CDR3 nucleotides are TGCGCCAGCAGCTTGGGGGACAGGGCGATCACTGAAGCTTTCTTT. Amino acids: CASSLGDRAITEAFF. The variable domain in full, with the rest retrieved from reference TRBV5-1 and TRBJ1-1, is KAGVTQTPRYLIKTRGQQVTLSCSPISGHRSVSWYQQTPGQGLQFLFEYFSETQRNKGNFPGRFSGRQFSNSRSEMNVSTLELGDSALYLCASSLGDRAITEAFFGQGTRLTVV.

The V and J genes are TRBV20-1 and TRBJ2-1; 7 bases are a match to TRBD2. The CDR3 contains 14 residues. Germline CDR1 is DFQATT and CDR2 is SNEGSKA (reference sequence). The J segment lost 4 bases and the V segment lost 5 bases, leaving 8 bases of the junction unmatched. CDR3 in DNA: TGCAGTGCTGTCCCTAGCGGTAGTTACAATGAGCAGTTCTTC. Its translation is CSAVPSGSYNEQFF.

The gene calls are TRBV18 and TRBJ2-5, with D maybe TRBD2 (6 bases). CDR1 KGHSH and CDR2 LQKENI come from the germline V gene. V gave up 5 bases and J gave up 2 bases, with 15 bases separating them. The CDR3 extends over 15 amino acids. Here the CDR3 reads CASSSLSGVQETQYF. CDR3 nucleotide sequence: TGTGCCAGCTCATCACTTAGCGGAGTTCAAGAGACCCAGTACTTC.

The sample holds a few counts of this clonotype. The chain employs TRBV7-6 and TRBJ1-3, with D perhaps matching TRBD1 (5 bases). CDR3 length equals 13 residues. CDR1 is SGHVS, CDR2 FNYEAQ, per germline. Trimming removed 5 bases at V and 11 bases at J, with 16 bases between. DNA for the CDR3: TGTGCCAGCAGCCTCGGATGGGGGTTCGCCATATATTTT. Translation gives CASSLGWGFAIYF. Looking up the rest from reference TRBV7-6 and TRBJ1-3 gives the full variable domain: GAGVSQSPRYKVTKRGQDVALRCDPISGHVSLYWYRQALGQGPEFLTYFNYEAQQDKSGLPNDRFSAERPEGSISTLTIQRTEQRDSAMYRCASSLGWGFAIYFGEGSWLTVV.

Ten or more counts support this clonotype. The chain carries TRBV7-2 and TRBJ1-3; D is undetermined. Germline lookup yields CDR1 SGHTA and CDR2 FQGNSA. The CDR3 runs to 15 residues. V shed 5 bases and J shed 1 base, with 12 bases lying between them. This chain's CDR3 is CASSPQAGSGNTIYF. In DNA, the CDR3 is TGTGCCAGCAGCCCTCAAGCGGGGTCTGGAAACACCATATATTTT.